Presented here are 10 T cell receptor beta chains from one specimen sequenced in a study of molecular identifiers for immune sequencing clone quantification. Each CDR3 protein gets one entry after TCRdb re-called the PCR reads with MiXCR. The sample carries some 680,000 distinct CDR3 sequences, about 25% recorded once. Material: naive CD8+ T cells from blood, with Jurkat cell RNA spiked in. Subset specified: FACS-sorted CD8+CD4-CCR7+CD45RA+ naive T cells. The receptor set was obtained from a human donor in good health. Some libraries in this study had Jurkat cell RNA spiked in.

This clonotype showed up just a few times. The J gene is TRBJ1-6, the V gene TRBV19, with 7 bases lining up with TRBD1. With 1 base clipped from V and 7 bases from J, the junction kept 4 bases outside the gene matches. This CDR3 has 15 amino acids. CDR1 and CDR2 from the germline V gene are LNHDA and SQIVND (reference sequence). This CDR3 is CASSIGTGGNSPLHF. The CDR3 nucleotides read TGTGCCAGTAGTATAGGGACAGGCGGAAATTCACCCCTCCACTTT.

The rearrangement links TRBV6-5 to TRBJ2-5; 7 bases match TRBD1. Germline-derived CDR1 and CDR2 are MNHEY and SVGAGI. The CDR3 extends over 14 amino acids. The V segment lost 2 bases and the J segment 5 bases; nucleotides outside the gene matches: 5. This chain's CDR3 is CASSYVRGNETQYF. DNA for the CDR3: TGTGCCAGCAGTTACGTCAGGGGGAACGAGACCCAGTACTTC.

Only a few counts were recorded for this clonotype. The V gene is TRBV27, the J gene TRBJ1-2; tentatively, D is TRBD1 (5 bases). CDR1 MNHEY and CDR2 SMNVEV come from the germline V gene (reference sequence). CDR3 length equals 15 residues. V lost 3 bases, J lost 6 bases, and 17 bases lay in between. The CDR3 DNA reads TGTGCCAGCAGTTTTGCGTTGGGGCAGTTCGATGGCTACACCTTC. Translation gives CASSFALGQFDGYTF.

This chain joins TRBV7-6 and TRBJ2-1, with D hard to call. The CDR3 extends over 15 amino acids. V was cut by 3 bases and J by 4 bases, with 13 bases left in between. Germline assignment: CDR1 SGHVS and CDR2 FNYEAQ. The CDR3 region has the DNA TGTGCCAGCAGCTTCCCACTCGCTCTATACAATGAGCAGTTCTTC. Its translation is CASSFPLALYNEQFF.

This chain connects TRBV20-1 to TRBJ1-5; a possible D gene is TRBD1 (6 bases). Germline CDR1 is DFQATT and CDR2 is SNEGSKA (reference sequence). V shed 0 bases and J shed 12 bases, with 21 bases lying between them. The CDR3 has 15 amino acids. CDR3: CSARDRGTSSRDQHF. The DNA of the CDR3 is TGCAGTGCTAGAGATAGGGGGACATCGTCGAGAGACCAGCATTTT.

This clonotype occurred a few times. The chain combines TRBV20-1 with TRBJ2-3; D is unresolved. This CDR3 has 17 amino acids. CDR1 is DFQATT and CDR2 is SNEGSKA in the germline V gene (reference sequence). Trimming stripped 0 bases from V and 0 bases from J, with 16 bases between. The CDR3 loop reads CSARDLTGLTSTDTQYF. The CDR3 DNA is TGCAGTGCTAGAGATCTAACGGGCCTCACTAGCACAGATACGCAGTATTTT.

Remarks on this clonotype: This sequence may be a read error, since a much larger clone differs from it by one base. The V and J genes are TRBV9 and TRBJ2-2; 7 nucleotides align to TRBD1. The CDR3 extends over 16 amino acids. Per germline, CDR1 SGDLS and CDR2 YYNGEE. The CDR3 reads CASSVEVGGLFGELIF. CDR3 DNA: TGTGCCAGCAGCGTAGAGGTAGGGGGCCTCTTCGGGGAGCTGATTTTT.

This clonotype was seen at least ten times. The chain employs TRBV30 and TRBJ2-2; D gene ambiguous. Trimming cost V 3 bases and J 3 bases, with 8 bases left between them. Germline-derived CDR1 and CDR2 are GTSNPN and SVGIG (reference sequence). The CDR3 is 13 residues long. This CDR3 is CAWSFVYTGELFF. The CDR3 DNA sequence: TGTGCCTGGAGCTTCGTATACACCGGGGAGCTGTTTTTT.

This clonotype was seen at least ten times. This chain joins TRBV4-2 and TRBJ1-1; 12 positions agree with TRBD1. V shed 1 base and J 9 bases; nucleotides not matched to a gene: 6. This CDR3 has 15 residues. Germline CDR1 and CDR2: LGHNA and YNFKEQ. This CDR3 reads CASSQGDRGQTKAFF. The DNA of the CDR3 is TGTGCCAGCAGCCAAGGGGACAGGGGGCAGACTAAAGCTTTCTTT.

This clonotype was observed many times. One end of the junction does not line up with germline, which may come from a read error. This chain uses TRBV7-7 with TRBJ2-5; D unresolved. The CDR3 is 13 residues long. Germline CDR1 and CDR2: SSHAT and FNYEAQ (reference sequence). DNA of the CDR3: TGTGCTAGCACCCCGTACCCCCAAGAGACCCAGTACTTC. The encoded protein is CASTPYPQETQYF.